Shown below are 30 T cell receptor beta chains from a single sample sequenced in a study of shared clonotypes between healthy human individuals. The repertoire was sequenced with immunoSEQ multiplex PCR; TCRdb's copy has only in-frame clones and lacks some. The sample comprises 450,000 to 650,000 clones, roughly 79% of which are singletons, and around 12% rests with the top ten. The source material was PBMCs. The origin of the receptors is a woman in her 40s in good health. Some clones in this sample may be carry-over from other donors' samples.

This clone was recorded a few times. V is TRBV7-9 and J is TRBJ2-4; the D is unclear. The CDR3 runs to 12 residues. Trimming took off 1 base at V and 5 bases at J, with 3 bases between the two ends. CDR1 SEHNR and CDR2 FQNEAQ come from the germline V gene (reference sequence). The CDR3 is CASSLDQNIQYF. CDR3 DNA sequence: TGTGCCAGCAGCTTAGACCAAAACATTCAGTACTTC.

The J gene is TRBJ2-1, the V gene TRBV4-3; TRBD1 might be the D (6 bases). V lost 11 bases and J lost 8, with 7 bases in between. This CDR3 comprises 9 residues. Germline V gene sequence: CDR1 LGHNA, CDR2 YSLEER. The CDR3 sequence: CAQGYEQFF. Here the CDR3 DNA reads TGCGCCCAGGGGTATGAGCAGTTCTTC.

This clone appeared many times. Other DNA variants within this sample encode the same CDR3. The J gene is TRBJ2-5, the V gene TRBV30; D is unresolved. The CDR3 extends over 13 amino acids. Trimming left V 0 bases short and J 5 bases short, with 10 bases between. The V gene's germline CDR1 is GTSNPN and CDR2 SVGIG (reference sequence). The CDR3: CAWSVSLSETQYF. The CDR3 DNA reads TGTGCCTGGAGTGTATCCCTAAGTGAGACCCAGTACTTC.

The V and J genes are TRBV30 and TRBJ2-5; D is unresolved. The DNA matches TRBJ2-7 better at its end, which makes the J call doubtful. CDR3 length equals 13 residues. Germline assignment: CDR1 GTSNPN and CDR2 SVGIG (reference sequence). CDR3 amino acids: CAWRRRNSYEQYF. In DNA, the CDR3 is TGTGCCTGGAGGAGGAGAAACTCCTACGAGCAGTACTTC.

Turning to this clone: A read error is likely here: a far larger clone is one base away. V gene TRBV4-3 combines with J gene TRBJ2-6, with D possibly TRBD1 on 5 matching bases. The CDR3 runs 16 residues. Germline CDR1 and CDR2: LGHNA and YSLEER. CDR3 sequence reads: CASSQEMSSGANVPTF. CDR3 sequence (DNA): TGCGCCAGCAGCCAAGAAATGAGCTCTGGGGCCAACGTCCCGACTTTC.

The chain employs TRBV18 and TRBJ2-2; 8 nucleotides align to TRBD1. CDR1 and CDR2 from the germline V gene are KGHSH and LQKENI. There are 13 residues in the CDR3. The junction had 0 bases not matched to a gene; V was cut back by 6 bases and J by 3 bases. The CDR3 here is CASSTGDTGELFF. The CDR3 DNA sequence: TGTGCCAGCTCGACAGGGGACACCGGGGAGCTGTTTTTT. The full variable domain, completed using reference TRBV18 and TRBJ2-2, is NAGVMQNPRHLVRRRGQEARLRCSPMKGHSHVYWYRQLPEEGLKFMVYLQKENIIDESGMPKERFSAEFPKEGPSILRIQQVVRGDSAAYFCASSTGDTGELFFGEGSRLTVL.

This chain links TRBV21-1 with TRBJ1-5; TRBD1, as called in the table, went unchecked against the DNA. TRBV21-1 is assigned pseudogene status. The CDR3 spans 21 residues. Written as DNA, the CDR3 is TGTGCCAGCACCAAAACCGACCGCCGGGACAGGGGAGATGGAAGCAATCAGCCCCAGCATTTT. Translated: CASTKTDRRDRGDGSNQPQHF.

The chain is built from TRBV14 and TRBJ2-3, with TRBD2 matching 12 bases. Germline CDR1 is SGHDN and CDR2 is FVKESK. The ends lost 4 bases at V and 2 bases at J; junction bases unmatched: 7. The CDR3 spans 17 residues. The CDR3 DNA follows: TGTGCCAGCAGCCCAGGGACTAGCGGGTCTTCCACAGATACGCAGTATTTT. This encodes CASSPGTSGSSTDTQYF.

The rearrangement links TRBV6-5 to TRBJ2-7; no clear D gene. V lost 1 base, J lost 6 bases, and 13 bases lay in between. The CDR3 consists of 14 residues. CDR1 MNHEY and CDR2 SVGAGI come from the germline V gene. The CDR3 DNA is TGTGCCAGCAGTTACTTATCCAGCCCGGGCGAGCAGTACTTC. Its protein is CASSYLSSPGEQYF.

The chain has TRBV5-1 and TRBJ2-5, with TRBD2 identical over 7 bases. The CDR3 loop spans 14 amino acids. V lost 2 bases to trimming and J lost 3 bases; unmatched junction nucleotides: 4. Germline loops: CDR1 SGHRS, CDR2 YFSETQ. CDR3 in amino acids: CASSFSAGEETQYF. Here the CDR3 DNA reads TGCGCCAGCAGCTTTAGTGCGGGGGAAGAGACCCAGTACTTC.

This clone came up once. The chain recombines TRBV27 with TRBJ2-7, with 7 bases identical to TRBD1. The CDR3 is 15 amino acids. CDR1 MNHEY and CDR2 SMNVEV come from the germline V gene (reference sequence). The V segment lost 6 bases and the J segment 2 bases; nucleotides outside the gene matches: 10. CDR3 DNA: TGTGCCAGCAGACCCGGGACAGTCGGAACCTACGAGCAGTACTTC. It encodes CASRPGTVGTYEQYF.

This rearrangement joins TRBV28 to TRBJ2-3, with 12 positions matching TRBD2. The V gene's germline CDR1 is MDHEN and CDR2 SYDVKM. J lost 5 bases, V lost 4 bases, and 19 bases had no gene match. This CDR3 is 20 amino acids long. The CDR3 spells CASSSHPLRLAGGPIDTQYF. The CDR3 DNA is TGTGCCAGCAGTTCACACCCCTTGAGGCTAGCGGGAGGGCCTATAGATACGCAGTATTTT.

The chain links TRBV7-2 to TRBJ2-7; 7 bases are shared with TRBD1. The CDR3 extends over 15 amino acids. CDR1 and CDR2 from the germline V gene are SGHTA and FQGNSA. With V trimmed by 5 bases and J by 4 bases, 11 bases remained unmatched. CDR3: CASSLTPGQIYEQYF. As DNA, the CDR3 is TGTGCCAGCAGCCTCACGCCGGGACAGATTTACGAGCAGTACTTC.

The CDR3 sequence is CASSSPGAEKLFF. As DNA, the CDR3 is TGTGCCAGCAGCTCTCCGGGAGCCGAAAAACTGTTTTTT. The chain recombines TRBV7-9 with TRBJ1-4; no definite D call. The V end lost 4 bases, the J end lost 8 bases, and 11 bases lay between the germline ends. CDR3 length: 13 amino acids. Germline-derived CDR1 and CDR2 are SEHNR and FQNEAQ (reference sequence).

Only a few counts were recorded for this clone. Other DNA sequences in this specimen translate into the identical CDR3. The V gene is TRBV7-2, the J gene TRBJ2-5, with TRBD1 matching over 10 bases. J gave up 4 bases and V 5 bases, and 4 bases lay outside the gene matches. CDR3 length equals 14 residues. Per the germline V gene, CDR1 is SGHTA and CDR2 is FQGNSA. The CDR3 is CASSLRQGAETQYF. CDR3 nucleotide sequence: TGTGCCAGCAGCCTAAGACAGGGGGCAGAGACCCAGTACTTC.

V is TRBV15 and J is TRBJ2-5, with 9 bases aligning to TRBD1. The CDR3 is made up of 16 amino acids. V shed 0 bases and J 3 bases; nucleotides not matched to a gene: 5. The germline V gene encodes CDR1 LNHNV and CDR2 YYDKDF (reference sequence). For the CDR3, the DNA is TGTGCCACCAGCAGAGATCCCGGGACAGGGAAAGAGACCCAGTACTTC. It is translated as CATSRDPGTGKETQYF. Filled out from reference TRBV15 and TRBJ2-5, the complete variable domain reads DAMVIQNPRYQVTQFGKPVTLSCSQTLNHNVMYWYQQKSSQAPKLLFHYYDKDFNNEADTPDNFQSRRPNTSFCFLDIRSPGLGDTAMYLCATSRDPGTGKETQYFGPGTRLLVL.

J is TRBJ2-1 and V is TRBV25-1; D possibly corresponds to TRBD2 (6 bases). Per the germline V gene, CDR1 is MGHDK and CDR2 is SYGVNS. V lost 5 bases and J 0 bases, leaving 14 bases between the germline ends. The CDR3 consists of 16 residues. CDR3 region: CASSPLAGGSYNEQFF. For the CDR3, the DNA is TGTGCCAGCAGTCCACTAGCTGGGGGCTCCTACAATGAGCAGTTCTTC.

This chain connects TRBV5-4 to TRBJ2-7; TRBD1 matches 11 bases. With 4 bases clipped from V and 5 bases from J, the junction kept 5 bases outside the gene matches. The CDR3 sequence is 14 residues long. CDR1 and CDR2 from the germline V gene are SGHNT and YYREEE (reference sequence). The CDR3, as DNA: TGTGCCAGCAGCAGGGGACAGGGGGTCAACGAGCAGTACTTC. It yields the protein CASSRGQGVNEQYF.

Concerning this clone: A far larger clone is just one base off, so this is likely a read error. This chain joins TRBV11-3 and TRBJ2-5, with TRBD2 matching 9 bases. After removal of 5 bases from V and 2 bases from J, the junction contained 3 bases not matched to a gene. This CDR3 contains 14 residues. Germline CDR1 reads SGHNT; CDR2 reads YENEEA. CDR3 in DNA: TGTGCCAGCAGCCCCGCGGGGGGGCAAGAGACCCAGTACTTC. It is translated as CASSPAGGQETQYF.

This chain links TRBV5-1 with TRBJ1-1; D not certain. Germline CDR1 and CDR2: SGHRS and YFSETQ. The ends were cut back, 0 bases at V and 10 bases at J, with 13 bases in the middle. CDR3 size: 13 residues. The DNA of the CDR3 is TGCGCCAGCAGCTTGGCCCCTATGTCCGGAGCTTTCTTT. Protein sequence: CASSLAPMSGAFF.

The chain has TRBV10-3 and TRBJ2-3; D perhaps matches TRBD1 (5 bases). The CDR3 totals 13 residues. V was trimmed by 11 bases and J by 2 bases, leaving 14 bases between them. In germline, CDR1 is ENHRY, CDR2 SYGVKD. CDR3 sequence (DNA): TGTGCCGTAGGTGACAGCAACACAGATACGCAGTATTTT. It yields the protein CAVGDSNTDTQYF.

The chain employs TRBV5-4 and TRBJ2-3; 8 bases are a match to TRBD2. Germline assignment: CDR1 SGHNT and CDR2 YYREEE (reference sequence). The CDR3 is 17 amino acids. V trimming: 4 bases; J trimming: 0 bases; junction bases outside the gene matches: 10. The CDR3 reads CASSAPQASGSTDTQYF. The CDR3 DNA follows: TGTGCCAGCAGCGCCCCCCAGGCTAGCGGGAGCACAGATACGCAGTATTTT.

This clone was picked up one time. The chain joins TRBV28 to TRBJ2-7; D gene uncertain. The CDR3 sequence is 13 residues long. The ends were cut back, 3 bases at V and 4 bases at J, with 10 bases in the middle. Germline values: CDR1 MDHEN, CDR2 SYDVKM. CDR3 nucleotides: TGTGCCAGCAGTTTGCCAGGTTTTTACGAGCAGTACTTC. Translated, it gives CASSLPGFYEQYF. Looking up the rest from reference TRBV28 and TRBJ2-7 gives the full variable domain: DVKVTQSSRYLVKRTGEKVFLECVQDMDHENMFWYRQDPGLGLRLIYFSYDVKMKEKGDIPEGYSVSREKKERFSLILESASTNQTSMYLCASSLPGFYEQYFGPGTRLTVT.

Points on this clone: A much larger clone lies a single base off, so this may be a read error. DNA of the CDR3: TGTGCCAGCAGCTCGGGACTAGCGGTCGGGGAGCTGTTTTTT. Translated: CASSSGLAVGELFF. The chain links TRBV7-6 to TRBJ2-2; 11 bases match TRBD2. CDR3 length: 14 residues. With V trimmed by 4 bases and J by 7 bases, 2 bases remained unmatched. Germline loops: CDR1 SGHVS, CDR2 FNYEAQ.

The CDR3 DNA sequence: TGTGCCAGCAGCTTAGTCGGACAGGGGACCCCCTACGAGCAGTACTTC. It translates to CASSLVGQGTPYEQYF. The J gene is TRBJ2-7, the V gene TRBV7-9; 9 positions agree with TRBD1. The length of the CDR3 is 16 residues. Germline CDR1 reads SEHNR; CDR2 reads FQNEAQ (reference sequence). V lost 1 base to trimming and J lost 2 bases; unmatched junction nucleotides: 6.

The V and J genes are TRBV4-1 and TRBJ1-5; tentatively, D is TRBD1 (5 bases). The CDR3 consists of 17 residues. Germline lookup yields CDR1 MGHRA and CDR2 YSYEKL. The V end lost 6 bases, the J end lost 0 bases, and 18 bases lay between the germline ends. CDR3 amino acids: CASSPSSGLYSNQPQHF. As DNA, the CDR3 is TGCGCCAGCAGTCCCTCTTCAGGGCTTTATAGCAATCAGCCCCAGCATTTT.

This clone was seen only once. Only one base separates this from a far larger clonotype, so it likely reflects a read error. Distinct nucleotide sequences in the sample also encode this CDR3. The V call is TRBV15, the J call TRBJ1-4, with 12 positions matching TRBD1. The CDR3 is made up of 16 amino acids. Germline V lookup: CDR1 LNHNV, CDR2 YYDKDF (reference sequence). With V trimmed by 0 bases and J by 11 bases, 7 bases remained unmatched. DNA for the CDR3: TGTGCCACCAGCAGAGATTCGGGACAGGGGGCTGAGAAACTGTTTTTT. It translates to CATSRDSGQGAEKLFF.

Of note for this clone: Other DNA sequences in the same sample also yield this CDR3. The rearrangement joins TRBV29-1 to TRBJ2-7; 9 bases fit TRBD2. The V gene's germline CDR1 is SQVTM and CDR2 ANQGSEA. This CDR3 has 13 residues. V shed 5 bases and J 7 bases; nucleotides not matched to a gene: 9. This CDR3 is CSVFKAGGEEQYF. The CDR3 DNA follows: TGCAGCGTTTTCAAGGCGGGAGGGGAAGAGCAGTACTTC.

The genes are TRBV10-3 and TRBJ2-5; 11 bases map to TRBD2. Per germline, CDR1 ENHRY and CDR2 SYGVKD. After removal of 10 bases from V and 5 bases from J, the junction contained 15 bases not matched to a gene. The CDR3 loop spans 16 amino acids. CDR3 sequence: CATRTRLAGGRETQYF. CDR3 in DNA: TGTGCCACCCGGACCCGGCTAGCGGGAGGCCGGGAGACCCAGTACTTC.

This chain links TRBV11-2 with TRBJ2-4; TRBD2 aligns across 10 bases. CDR3 length equals 16 residues. V was clipped by 2 bases and J by 3 bases; unmatched bases: 4. Germline lookup yields CDR1 SGHAT and CDR2 FQNNGV. The DNA for the CDR3 is TGTGCCAGCAGCTTACAGCGGGAGGGCGTCAAAAACATTCAGTACTTC. Its translation is CASSLQREGVKNIQYF. The entire variable domain, with the rest obtained from reference TRBV11-2 and TRBJ2-4, is as follows: EAGVAQSPRYKIIEKRQSVAFWCNPISGHATLYWYQQILGQGPKLLIQFQNNGVVDDSQLPKDRFSAERLKGVDSTLKIQPAKLEDSAVYLCASSLQREGVKNIQYFGAGTRLSVL.